Below are 11 T cell receptor beta chains sequenced from a single sample in a study of T cell clones after liver transplantation. TCRdb keeps only in-frame clones here, not all; method: immunoSEQ multiplex PCR. The data show over 1,000 clones, with approximately 44% seen just once and approximately 19% held by the top ten. Their antigen targets remain unknown. Alloreactive TCRbeta sequences came from sequencing proliferating CFSE-low cells in the MLR. The material sequenced was CD4+ T cells from cultured PBMCs. These receptors were collected from a human patient who received a liver transplant. The graft donor may be the source of some T cells.

This clone has a handful of counts. V usage is TRBV11-3 and J usage is TRBJ2-7; 7 bases line up with TRBD1. This CDR3 has 14 residues. Germline loops: CDR1 SGHNT, CDR2 YENEEA. After removal of 0 bases from V and 3 bases from J, the junction contained 2 bases not matched to a gene. CDR3 nucleotide sequence: TGTGCCAGCAGCTTAGAACAGGGGATCTACGAGCAGTACTTC. It is translated as CASSLEQGIYEQYF. The full variable domain, rest sourced from reference TRBV11-3 and TRBJ2-7, is EAGVVQSPRYKIIEKKQPVAFWCNPISGHNTLYWYLQNLGQGPELLIRYENEEAVDDSQLPKDRFSAERLKGVDSTLKIQPAELGDSAVYLCASSLEQGIYEQYFGPGTRLTVT.

V gene TRBV7-3 combines with J gene TRBJ2-7, with 9 bases lining up with TRBD2. Germline CDR1 is SGHTA and CDR2 is FQGTGA. The CDR3 has 17 residues. The junction had 9 bases not matched to a gene; V was cut back by 2 bases and J by 1 base. The CDR3 DNA sequence: TGTGCCAGCAGCTTATCAAGAGGCGGGAGGGGATCCTACGAGCAGTACTTC. This gives the protein CASSLSRGGRGSYEQYF.

The chain recombines TRBV7-3 with TRBJ2-1; D is tentatively TRBD1 or TRBD2 (5 bases each). V lost 2 bases to trimming and J lost 4 bases, with 9 bases between them. The CDR3 covers 14 residues. Per germline, CDR1 SGHTA and CDR2 FQGTGA. CDR3 loop: CASSLGTGYNEQFF. CDR3 bases: TGTGCCAGCAGCTTAGGGACGGGTTACAATGAGCAGTTCTTC.

The rearrangement joins TRBV11-3 to TRBJ1-1; tentatively, D is TRBD1 (5 bases). The CDR3 extends over 14 amino acids. V shed 5 bases and J shed 0 bases, with 10 bases lying between them. Germline V gene data show CDR1 as SGHNT and CDR2 as YENEEA. CDR3 amino acids: CASSPGAVNTEAFF. The CDR3 DNA sequence: TGTGCCAGCAGCCCCGGGGCCGTGAACACTGAAGCTTTCTTT.

The chain has TRBV11-3 and TRBJ1-2; no definite D call. This CDR3 spans 13 amino acids. Germline V lookup: CDR1 SGHNT, CDR2 YENEEA. V lost 3 bases and J lost 8, with 13 bases in between. CDR3 sequence reads: CASSFKRGVGYTF. CDR3 nucleotides: TGTGCCAGCAGCTTCAAGAGAGGAGTCGGCTACACCTTC.

The chain has TRBV19 and TRBJ2-3; TRBD1 aligns across 7 bases. This CDR3 has 15 residues. With V trimmed by 1 base and J by 5 bases, 6 bases remained unmatched. CDR1 is LNHDA and CDR2 is SQIVND in the germline V gene (reference sequence). CDR3 DNA: TGTGCCAGTAGTATAGGGGGACAGAGAAGAGATACGCAGTATTTT. Amino acid sequence: CASSIGGQRRDTQYF.

In this sample, this clone is large. The J gene is TRBJ1-2, the V gene TRBV10-3; D possibly corresponds to TRBD1 (6 bases). This CDR3 is built from 15 residues. V lost 2 bases, J lost 3 bases, and 13 bases lay in between. Germline CDR1 is ENHRY and CDR2 is SYGVKD. CDR3 in amino acids: CAISETGSPHYGYTF. For the CDR3, the DNA is TGTGCCATCAGTGAGACAGGGTCCCCTCACTATGGCTACACCTTC.

The chain couples TRBV11-2 to TRBJ2-1; 10 bases map to TRBD2. Trimming took 5 bases from V and 10 from J; bases not matched to a gene: 11. Per the germline V gene, CDR1 is SGHAT and CDR2 is FQNNGV. The CDR3 runs to 15 residues. CDR3 bases: TGTGCCAGCAGCGGAATAGCGGGAGGAGATCAGGAGCAGTTCTTC. Its protein is CASSGIAGGDQEQFF.

This clone was recorded a few times. The J gene is TRBJ2-7, the V gene TRBV11-3; 11 nucleotides align to TRBD2. V was clipped by 2 bases and J by 2 bases; unmatched bases: 5. CDR3 length: 16 amino acids. Germline CDR1 reads SGHNT; CDR2 reads YENEEA. The CDR3 DNA follows: TGTGCCAGCAGCTTAAGTAGCGGGAGGGTGACCTACGAGCAGTACTTC. Translating it yields CASSLSSGRVTYEQYF. Based on the CDR3 plus reference TRBV11-3 and TRBJ2-7, the full variable domain is EAGVVQSPRYKIIEKKQPVAFWCNPISGHNTLYWYLQNLGQGPELLIRYENEEAVDDSQLPKDRFSAERLKGVDSTLKIQPAELGDSAVYLCASSLSSGRVTYEQYFGPGTRLTVT.

By frequency in the sample, this clone is medium-sized. The chain couples TRBV29-1 to TRBJ2-7, with D unresolved. Per germline, CDR1 SQVTM and CDR2 ANQGSEA. The length of the CDR3 is 12 residues. V was shortened by 7 bases and J by 2 bases, with 12 bases between the two germline ends. The CDR3 reads CSGSLGAYEQYF. Here the CDR3 DNA reads TGCAGCGGGAGTTTAGGTGCCTACGAGCAGTACTTC.

The V call is TRBV6-6, the J call TRBJ2-7; maybe TRBD1 (6 bases). Trimming took off 5 bases at V and 3 bases at J, with 17 bases between the two ends. The CDR3 contains 15 residues. Per the germline V gene, CDR1 is MNHNY and CDR2 is SVGAGI (reference sequence). CDR3 sequence (DNA): TGTGCCAGCAGTCCTAGACGGCAGGGACACTACGAGCAGTACTTC. It specifies CASSPRRQGHYEQYF.